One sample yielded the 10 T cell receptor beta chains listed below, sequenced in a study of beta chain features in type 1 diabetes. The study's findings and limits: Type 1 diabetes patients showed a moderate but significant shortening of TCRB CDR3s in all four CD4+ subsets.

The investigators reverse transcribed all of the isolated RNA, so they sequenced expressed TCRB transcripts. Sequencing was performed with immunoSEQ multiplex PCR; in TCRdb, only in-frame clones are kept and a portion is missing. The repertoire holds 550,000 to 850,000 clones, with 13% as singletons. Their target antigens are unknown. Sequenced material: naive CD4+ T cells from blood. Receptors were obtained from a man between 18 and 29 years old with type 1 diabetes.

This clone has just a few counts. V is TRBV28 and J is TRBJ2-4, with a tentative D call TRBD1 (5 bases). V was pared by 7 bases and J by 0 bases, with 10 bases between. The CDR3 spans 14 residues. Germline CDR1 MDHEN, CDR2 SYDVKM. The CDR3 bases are TGTGCCAGCATCGACAGCGTAGCCAAAAACATTCAGTACTTC. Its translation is CASIDSVAKNIQYF.

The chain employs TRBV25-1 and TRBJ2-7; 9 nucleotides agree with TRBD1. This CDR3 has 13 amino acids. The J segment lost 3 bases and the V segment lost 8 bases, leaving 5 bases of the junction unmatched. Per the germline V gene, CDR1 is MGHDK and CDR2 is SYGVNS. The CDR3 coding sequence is TGTGCCAGCGGCGGACAGGGGCGCTACGAGCAGTACTTC. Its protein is CASGGQGRYEQYF.

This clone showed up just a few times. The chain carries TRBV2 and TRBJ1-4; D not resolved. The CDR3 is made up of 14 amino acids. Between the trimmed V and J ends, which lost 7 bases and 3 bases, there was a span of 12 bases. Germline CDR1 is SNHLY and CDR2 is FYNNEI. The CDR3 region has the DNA TGTGCCAGCATCTTGGAGGAGGCTAATGAAAAACTGTTTTTT. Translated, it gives CASILEEANEKLFF.

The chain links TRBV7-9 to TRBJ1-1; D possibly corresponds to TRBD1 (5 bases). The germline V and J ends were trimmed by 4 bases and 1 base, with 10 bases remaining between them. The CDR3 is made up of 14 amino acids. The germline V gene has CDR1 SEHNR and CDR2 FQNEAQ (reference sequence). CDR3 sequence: CASSSQGPNTEAFF. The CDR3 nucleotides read TGTGCCAGCAGCTCGCAGGGCCCGAACACTGAAGCTTTCTTT.

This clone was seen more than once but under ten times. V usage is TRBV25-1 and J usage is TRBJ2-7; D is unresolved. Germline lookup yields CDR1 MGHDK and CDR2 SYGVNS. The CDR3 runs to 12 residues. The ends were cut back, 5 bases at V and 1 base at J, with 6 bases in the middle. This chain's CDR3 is CASSSGSYEQYF. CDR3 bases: TGTGCCAGCAGTTCCGGGTCCTACGAGCAGTACTTC.

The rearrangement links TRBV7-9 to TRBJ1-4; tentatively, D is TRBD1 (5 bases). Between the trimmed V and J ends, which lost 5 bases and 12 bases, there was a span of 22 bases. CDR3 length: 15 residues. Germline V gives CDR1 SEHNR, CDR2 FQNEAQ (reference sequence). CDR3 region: CASSPFNGGNGELFF. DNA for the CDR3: TGTGCCAGCAGCCCCTTCAATGGGGGTAATGGGGAACTGTTTTTT. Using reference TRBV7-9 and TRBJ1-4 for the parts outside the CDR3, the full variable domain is DTGVSQNPRHKITKRGQNVTFRCDPISEHNRLYWYRQTLGQGPEFLTYFQNEAQLEKSRLLSDRFSAERPKGSFSTLEIQRTEQGDSAMYLCASSPFNGGNGELFFGSGTQLSVL.

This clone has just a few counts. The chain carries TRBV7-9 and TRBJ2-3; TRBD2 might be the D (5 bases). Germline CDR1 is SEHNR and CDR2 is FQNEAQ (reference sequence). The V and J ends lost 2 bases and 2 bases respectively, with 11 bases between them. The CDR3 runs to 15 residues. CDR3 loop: CASSLRGDLTDTQYF. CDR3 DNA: TGTGCCAGCAGCTTACGGGGAGACCTCACAGATACGCAGTATTTT.

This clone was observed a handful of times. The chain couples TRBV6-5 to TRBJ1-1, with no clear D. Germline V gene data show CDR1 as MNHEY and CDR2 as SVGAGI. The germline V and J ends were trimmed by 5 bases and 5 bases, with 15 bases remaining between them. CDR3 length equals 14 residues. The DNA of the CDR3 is TGTGCCAGCAGTGAACTATTAGCGGGGACTGAAGCTTTCTTT. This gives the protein CASSELLAGTEAFF.

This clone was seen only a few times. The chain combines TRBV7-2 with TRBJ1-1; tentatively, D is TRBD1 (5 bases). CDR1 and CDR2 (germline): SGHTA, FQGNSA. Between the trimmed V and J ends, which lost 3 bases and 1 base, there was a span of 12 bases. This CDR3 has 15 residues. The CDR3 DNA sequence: TGTGCCAGCAGCTTCCAGGGCCTTAAGAACACTGAAGCTTTCTTT. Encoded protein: CASSFQGLKNTEAFF. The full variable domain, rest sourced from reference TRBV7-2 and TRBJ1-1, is GAGVSQSPSNKVTEKGKDVELRCDPISGHTALYWYRQSLGQGLEFLIYFQGNSAPDKSGLPSDRFSAERTGGSVSTLTIQRTQQEDSAVYLCASSFQGLKNTEAFFGQGTRLTVV.

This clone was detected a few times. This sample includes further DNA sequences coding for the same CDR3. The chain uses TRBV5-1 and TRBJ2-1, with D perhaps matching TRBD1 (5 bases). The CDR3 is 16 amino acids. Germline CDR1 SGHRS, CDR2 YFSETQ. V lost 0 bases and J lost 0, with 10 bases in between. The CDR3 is CASSLATASSYNEQFF. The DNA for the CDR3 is TGCGCCAGCAGCTTGGCGACAGCTAGCTCCTACAATGAGCAGTTCTTC.